This T cell receptor (beta chain) stems from a study of T cell repertoires in cytomegalovirus infection. Study context: CMV epitopes, recently identified HLA-C-restricted and well-studied HLA-B-restricted, were used.

V was clipped by 0 bases and J by 6 bases; unmatched bases: 11. Germline CDR1 reads LNHNV; CDR2 reads YYDKDF (reference sequence). CDR3 size: 20 residues. General study points: Across the ex vivo response, the dominant clonotypes were HLA-C-restricted CMV-specific TCR beta clonotypes.

TCRdb reanalysed the reads using MiXCR and keeps one entry per CDR3 protein. The sample holds approximately 310,000 distinct CDR3 sequences; about 25% are singletons and the top ten take approximately 12%. In regard to this clonotype: What it binds is unknown.

The TCR originated in a human donor in good health (CMV status not recorded). Some clones in this sample may be carry-over from other donors' samples. The V gene is TRBV15, the J gene TRBJ2-1; 16 bases fit TRBD2. The sequences come from cultured PBMCs, collected from culture after CMV antigen stimulation. CDR3 loop: CATSRDPGGTSGRGGNEQFF. The DNA for the CDR3 is TGTGCCACCAGCAGAGATCCGGGCGGGACTAGCGGGAGGGGTGGCAATGAGCAGTTCTTC.